Included here is one T cell receptor (beta chain) sequence, with context. Method: immunoSEQ multiplex PCR; TCRdb's copy keeps in-frame clones and lacks some. Of about 350,000 clones listed, about 92% are singletons. Seattle researchers signed up patients amid active infection and tracked them longitudinally. This sample is part of a study of blood T cell repertoires in COVID-19. The wider study: From the United States, Italy and Spain came samples of acute and convalescent COVID-19.

The CDR3 totals 15 residues. Trimming took 7 bases from V and 3 from J, leaving 18 bases between them. The germline CDR1 and CDR2 sequences are MDHEN and SYDVKM. The TCR originated in a woman aged 55-69 years with COVID-19, enrolled during active disease. Sequences were obtained from peripheral blood. This sequence joins TRBV28 and TRBJ1-1, with a possible D match to TRBD1 (5 bases). The CDR3 spells CASIPGLGRDTEAFF. The CDR3 nucleotides read TGTGCCAGCATCCCAGGGTTGGGTAGGGACACTGAAGCTTTCTTT. Supplemented by reference TRBV28 and TRBJ1-1, the full variable domain reads DVKVTQSSRYLVKRTGEKVFLECVQDMDHENMFWYRQDPGLGLRLIYFSYDVKMKEKGDIPEGYSVSREKKERFSLILESASTNQTSMYLCASIPGLGRDTEAFFGQGTRLTVV.